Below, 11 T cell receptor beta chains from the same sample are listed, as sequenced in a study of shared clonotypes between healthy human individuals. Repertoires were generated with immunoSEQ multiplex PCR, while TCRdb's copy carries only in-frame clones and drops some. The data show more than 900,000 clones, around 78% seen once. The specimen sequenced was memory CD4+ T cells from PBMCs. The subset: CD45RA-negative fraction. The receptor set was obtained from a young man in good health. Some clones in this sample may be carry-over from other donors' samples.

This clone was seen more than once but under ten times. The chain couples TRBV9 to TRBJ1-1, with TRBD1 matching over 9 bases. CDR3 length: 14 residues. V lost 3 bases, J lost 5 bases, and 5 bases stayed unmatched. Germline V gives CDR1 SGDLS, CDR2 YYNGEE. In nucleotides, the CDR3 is TGTGCCAGCAGCGCCGGGACAGGGCTAACTGAAGCTTTCTTT. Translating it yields CASSAGTGLTEAFF.

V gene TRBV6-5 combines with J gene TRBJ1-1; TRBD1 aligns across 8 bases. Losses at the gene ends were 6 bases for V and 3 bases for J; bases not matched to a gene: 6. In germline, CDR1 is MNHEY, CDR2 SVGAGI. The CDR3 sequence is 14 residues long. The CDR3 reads CASRDRGWHTEAFF. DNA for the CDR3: TGTGCCAGCAGAGACAGGGGCTGGCACACTGAAGCTTTCTTT.

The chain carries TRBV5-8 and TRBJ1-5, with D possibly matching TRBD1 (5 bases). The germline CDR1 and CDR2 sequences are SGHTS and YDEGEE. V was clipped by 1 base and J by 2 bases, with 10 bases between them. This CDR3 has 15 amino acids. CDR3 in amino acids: CASSLRVGGNQPQHF. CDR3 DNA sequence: TGTGCCAGCAGCTTGAGGGTGGGGGGCAATCAGCCCCAGCATTTT.

CDR3 in DNA: TGCGCCAGCAGCGTGGAGAGTAATCAGCCCCAGCATTTT. Amino acids: CASSVESNQPQHF. This sequence joins TRBV5-1 and TRBJ1-5; D unresolved. CDR1 is SGHRS and CDR2 is YFSETQ in the germline V gene. V was trimmed by 4 bases and J by 4 bases, leaving 9 bases between them. The CDR3 runs to 13 residues.

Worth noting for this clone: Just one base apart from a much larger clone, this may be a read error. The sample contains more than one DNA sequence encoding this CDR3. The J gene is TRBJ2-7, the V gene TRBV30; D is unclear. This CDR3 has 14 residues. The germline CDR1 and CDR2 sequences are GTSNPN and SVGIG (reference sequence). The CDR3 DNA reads TGTGCCTGGAGTGTGAACAGAGTTACCTACGAGCAATACTTC. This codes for CAWSVNRVTYEQYF.

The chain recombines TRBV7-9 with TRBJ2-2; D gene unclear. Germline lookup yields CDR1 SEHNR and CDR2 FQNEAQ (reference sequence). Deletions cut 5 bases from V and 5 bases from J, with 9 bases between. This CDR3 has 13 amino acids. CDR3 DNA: TGTGCCAGCAGCCTTGTACGGACCGGGGAGCTGTTTTTT. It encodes CASSLVRTGELFF.

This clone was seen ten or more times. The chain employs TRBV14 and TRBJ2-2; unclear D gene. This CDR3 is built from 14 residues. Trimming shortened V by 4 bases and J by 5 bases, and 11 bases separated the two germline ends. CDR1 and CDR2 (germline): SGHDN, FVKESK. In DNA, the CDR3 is TGTGCCAGCAGCCCCCATCGAGGTACCGGGGAGCTGTTTTTT. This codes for CASSPHRGTGELFF. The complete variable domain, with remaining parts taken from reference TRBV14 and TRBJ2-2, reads EAGVTQFPSHSVIEKGQTVTLRCDPISGHDNLYWYRRVMGKEIKFLLHFVKESKQDESGMPNNRFLAERTGGTYSTLKVQPAELEDSGVYFCASSPHRGTGELFFGEGSRLTVL.

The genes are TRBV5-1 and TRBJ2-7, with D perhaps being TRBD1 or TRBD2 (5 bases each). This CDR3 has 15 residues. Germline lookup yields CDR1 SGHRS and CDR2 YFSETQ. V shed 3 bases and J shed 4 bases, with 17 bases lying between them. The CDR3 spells CASSSAGTASYEQYF. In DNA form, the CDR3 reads TGCGCCAGCAGCTCGGCCGGGACCGCCTCGTACGAGCAGTACTTC.

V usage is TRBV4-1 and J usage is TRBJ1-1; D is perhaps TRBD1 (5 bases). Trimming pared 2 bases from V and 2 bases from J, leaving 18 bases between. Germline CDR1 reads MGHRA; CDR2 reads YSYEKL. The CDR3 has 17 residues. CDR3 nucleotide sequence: TGCGCCAGCAGCCAACCACACCGGGACGGGAAAAACACTGAAGCTTTCTTT. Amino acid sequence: CASSQPHRDGKNTEAFF.

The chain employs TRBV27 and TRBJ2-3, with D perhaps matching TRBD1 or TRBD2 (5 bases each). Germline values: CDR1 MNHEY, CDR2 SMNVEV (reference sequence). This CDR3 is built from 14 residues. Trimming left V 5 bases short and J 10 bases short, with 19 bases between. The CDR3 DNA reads TGTGCCAGCAGTCCGACCCGCGAGGGGTTGGCGCAGTATTTT. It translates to CASSPTREGLAQYF.

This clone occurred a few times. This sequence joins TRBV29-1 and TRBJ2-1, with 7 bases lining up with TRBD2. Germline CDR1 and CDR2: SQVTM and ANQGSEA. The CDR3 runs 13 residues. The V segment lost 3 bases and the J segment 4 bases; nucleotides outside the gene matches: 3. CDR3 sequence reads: CSVDASGYNEQFF. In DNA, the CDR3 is TGCAGCGTTGACGCTAGCGGATACAATGAGCAGTTCTTC.